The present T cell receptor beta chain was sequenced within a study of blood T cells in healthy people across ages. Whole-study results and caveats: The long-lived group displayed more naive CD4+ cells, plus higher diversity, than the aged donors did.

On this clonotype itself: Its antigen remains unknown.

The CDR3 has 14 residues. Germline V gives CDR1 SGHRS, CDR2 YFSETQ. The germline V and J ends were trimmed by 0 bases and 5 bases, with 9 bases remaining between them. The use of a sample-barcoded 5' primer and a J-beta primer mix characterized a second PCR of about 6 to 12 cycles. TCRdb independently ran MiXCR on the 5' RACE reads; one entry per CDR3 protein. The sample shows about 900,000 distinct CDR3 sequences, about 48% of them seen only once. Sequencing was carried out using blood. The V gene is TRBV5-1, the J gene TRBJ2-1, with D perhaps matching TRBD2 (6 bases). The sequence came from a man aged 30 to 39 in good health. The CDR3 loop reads CASSLDAGNNEQFF. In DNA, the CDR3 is TGCGCCAGCAGCTTGGATGCGGGGAACAATGAGCAGTTCTTC.